A selection of T cell receptor beta chains follows, all from one sample in a study of T cell clones after liver transplantation. Generated by immunoSEQ multiplex PCR, the TCRdb table keeps only in-frame clones and is missing some. The sample includes about 75,000 clones, roughly 80% of them seen just once. The sample here was CD4+ T cells from blood, taken 48 months after liver transplant. Source of these receptors: a human patient who received a liver transplant. Some T cells may have come from the graft donor. CDR3s include the opening cysteine and the closing phenylalanine or tryptophan. D genes are given only for firm matches. Clone size is given for some rows only: seen once, a few or many times, or a class if the clone is expanded.

CDR3aa: CAISESIGGGTDTQYF
CDR3nt: TGTGCCATCAGTGAGTCGATTGGCGGGGGCACAGATACGCAGTATTTT
v_gene: TRBV10-3
d_gene: NA
j_gene: TRBJ2-3
abundance: NA

CDR3aa: CASSGTSAGPHNEQFF
CDR3nt: TGCGCCAGCAGCGGAACGTCAGCCGGCCCACACAATGAGCAGTTCTTC
v_gene: TRBV5-1
d_gene: NA
j_gene: TRBJ2-1
abundance: NA

CDR3aa: CAWSRVTYNEQFF
CDR3nt: TGTGCCTGGAGCCGGGTCACCTACAATGAGCAGTTCTTC
v_gene: TRBV30
d_gene: NA
j_gene: TRBJ2-1
abundance: NA

CDR3aa: CAPLRVAQETQYF
CDR3nt: TGTGCTCCTCTGAGGGTGGCCCAAGAGACCCAGTACTTC
v_gene: TRBV12-5
d_gene: NA
j_gene: TRBJ2-5
abundance: NA

CDR3aa: CASSFLGTGTDTQYF
CDR3nt: TGCGCCAGCAGCTTTCTCGGGACAGGGACAGATACGCAGTATTTT
v_gene: TRBV5-1
d_gene: TRBD1
j_gene: TRBJ2-3
abundance: NA

CDR3aa: CASSPAVGIPDYEQYF
CDR3nt: TGTGCCAGCAGCCCCGCAGTGGGGATACCCGACTACGAGCAGTACTTC
v_gene: TRBV7-2
d_gene: NA
j_gene: TRBJ2-7
abundance: NA

CDR3aa: CASSLKGQGTEAFF
CDR3nt: TGTGCCAGCAGCCTTAAGGGACAGGGGACTGAAGCTTTCTTT
v_gene: TRBV7-8
d_gene: TRBD1
j_gene: TRBJ1-1
abundance: NA

CDR3aa: CASSLSSDEQYF
CDR3nt: TGCGCCAGCAGCTTGAGTAGCGACGAGCAGTACTTC
v_gene: TRBV5-1
d_gene: NA
j_gene: TRBJ2-7
abundance: NA

CDR3aa: CASSWTSGGYEQYF
CDR3nt: TGTGCCAGCAGCTGGACTAGCGGCGGCTACGAGCAGTACTTC
v_gene: TRBV7-2
d_gene: TRBD2
j_gene: TRBJ2-7
abundance: NA

CDR3aa: CASSSSGTGNEQFF
CDR3nt: TGTGCCAGCAGCTCTAGCGGGACGGGGAATGAGCAGTTCTTC
v_gene: TRBV7-9
d_gene: TRBD2
j_gene: TRBJ2-1
abundance: few

CDR3aa: CASSQGVEEKLFF
CDR3nt: TGCGCCAGCAGCCAGGGGGTGGAGGAAAAACTGTTTTTT
v_gene: TRBV4-3
d_gene: NA
j_gene: TRBJ1-4
abundance: NA

CDR3aa: CASSPRDLRDSPLHF
CDR3nt: TGTGCCAGCAGTCCGAGGGATTTGAGGGATTCACCCCTCCACTTT
v_gene: TRBV6-5
d_gene: NA
j_gene: TRBJ1-6
abundance: NA

CDR3aa: CASSLTGIEKLFF
CDR3nt: TGTGCCAGCAGTCTGACCGGAATTGAAAAACTGTTTTTT
v_gene: TRBV5-4
d_gene: NA
j_gene: TRBJ1-4
abundance: NA

CDR3aa: CASSRIAASYNEQFF
CDR3nt: TGTGCCAGCAGCAGGATCGCAGCCTCCTACAATGAGCAGTTCTTC
v_gene: TRBV7-3
d_gene: NA
j_gene: TRBJ2-1
abundance: NA

CDR3aa: CASSLILAGVNEQFF
CDR3nt: TGTGCCAGCAGCTTAATCCTAGCGGGAGTCAATGAGCAGTTCTTC
v_gene: TRBV7-3
d_gene: TRBD2
j_gene: TRBJ2-1
abundance: NA

CDR3aa: CASSPAGVRTDTQYF
CDR3nt: TGTGCCAGCTCACCAGCGGGAGTTCGGACAGATACGCAGTATTTT
v_gene: TRBV18
d_gene: TRBD2
j_gene: TRBJ2-3
abundance: NA

CDR3aa: CASTTGTGNRGNEQFF
CDR3nt: TGTGCCAGTACCACCGGGACAGGTAATAGGGGCAATGAGCAGTTCTTC
v_gene: TRBV19
d_gene: TRBD1
j_gene: TRBJ2-1
abundance: NA

CDR3aa: CASSTLGQGDGNTIYF
CDR3nt: TGTGCCAGCAGCACCCTTGGACAGGGAGATGGAAACACCATATATTTT
v_gene: TRBV28
d_gene: TRBD1
j_gene: TRBJ1-3
abundance: NA

CDR3aa: CSVGHGKGELFF
CDR3nt: TGCAGCGTCGGACACGGCAAAGGGGAGCTGTTTTTT
v_gene: TRBV29-1
d_gene: NA
j_gene: TRBJ2-2
abundance: few

CDR3aa: CASSPNPVRETQYF
CDR3nt: TGTGCCAGCAGCCCGAATCCGGTCCGGGAGACCCAGTACTTC
v_gene: TRBV9
d_gene: NA
j_gene: TRBJ2-5
abundance: NA

CDR3aa: CASSPISVNEKLFF
CDR3nt: TGTGCCAGCAGCCCGATATCCGTTAATGAAAAACTGTTTTTT
v_gene: TRBV27
d_gene: NA
j_gene: TRBJ1-4
abundance: NA

CDR3aa: CASSGSHEQFF
CDR3nt: TGTGCCAGCAGTGGCTCTCATGAGCAGTTCTTC
v_gene: TRBV25-1
d_gene: NA
j_gene: TRBJ2-1
abundance: NA

CDR3aa: CASSLRRLYEQYF
CDR3nt: TGTGCCAGCAGCTTGCGCCGGTTATACGAGCAGTACTTC
v_gene: TRBV5-6
d_gene: NA
j_gene: TRBJ2-7
abundance: many

CDR3aa: CASSLALPEETQYF
CDR3nt: TGTGCCAGCAGCTTGGCGCTGCCTGAAGAGACCCAGTACTTC
v_gene: TRBV5-5
d_gene: NA
j_gene: TRBJ2-5
abundance: NA

CDR3aa: CASSRGPGSTGELFF
CDR3nt: TGTGCCAGCAGCCGAGGCCCAGGGAGCACCGGGGAGCTGTTTTTT
v_gene: TRBV7-2
d_gene: NA
j_gene: TRBJ2-2
abundance: few

CDR3aa: CASSSTGDKTYEQYF
CDR3nt: TGTGCCAGCAGCTCCACCGGGGACAAGACCTACGAGCAGTACTTC
v_gene: TRBV7-6
d_gene: NA
j_gene: TRBJ2-7
abundance: NA

CDR3aa: CASSSGKGTANYGYTF
CDR3nt: TGTGCCAGCAGTTCGGGGAAGGGGACGGCGAACTATGGCTACACCTTC
v_gene: TRBV6-5
d_gene: NA
j_gene: TRBJ1-2
abundance: NA

CDR3aa: CASSTSGAEDTQYF
CDR3nt: TGTGCCAGCAGTACTAGCGGGGCCGAGGATACGCAGTATTTT
v_gene: TRBV9
d_gene: TRBD2
j_gene: TRBJ2-3
abundance: NA